This T cell receptor (beta chain) was found in a study of T cell responses to AZD1222 COVID-19 vaccine (dated by TCRdb to about 2021). Regarding the study in general: Because spike-specific TCR depth and breadth did not differ between the two schedules, AZD1222 recipients who got a second dose at roughly 4 weeks were pooled with those who got a second dose at roughly 12 weeks. TCR sequencing was performed for approximately 240 trial participants, of whom 200 to 220 were given two doses of AZD1222 and around 25 were given two doses of MenACWY control vaccine. Trial participants were enrolled by age into subgroups of 18-55, 56-69 and 70-plus years, and around 150, 29 and 61 TCR-sequenced participants, respectively, were included in these subgroups.

This specimen's time point label, per the study, means: baseline before first vaccination. Vaccinee samples came from UK trials COV001 and COV002, including a single-blind randomized controlled phase 2/3 trial of AZD1222 (ChAdOx1 nCoV-19) in healthy adults. For TCRbeta chain sequencing, PBMC samples were collected from trial participants at day 0 and at day 28 after the second dose. As for this clone: Its antigen is still unknown. No base quality information exists; no much larger clone differs at one position.

The CDR3 regions of human TCRbeta chains were subjected to immunosequencing. As for the authors' bioinformatics: Repertoire TCRs were matched against a reference library of SARS-CoV-2-specific TCRs generated with the MIRA antigen-specificity platform. Breadth meant the fraction of unique TCRs that were SARS-CoV-2-associated, whereas depth meant the fraction of total T cells that were SARS-CoV-2-associated. Each spike-specific TCR was assigned to its reactive spike region and to a CD4 or CD8 class using the MIRA data. Log10-transformed breadth and depth values were compared by one-way ANOVA with Sidak's multiple comparisons tests. The table comes from immuneACCESS by way of TCRdb, which keeps in-frame sequences with V and J called. Part of the clones is missing from these tables; in studies checked, under half for an unresolved V gene and the rest for unknown reasons. That table gives V, J and clone size, and the DNA gave D and trimming. For this sample the table gives 120,000 to 150,000 clones, of which under 95% were detected only once. In total, the top ten clones hold 1.5% to 2% of the sample.

The CDR3 contains 16 residues, cysteine and phenylalanine counted. Kept here is only the CDR3 DNA, which spans 48 bases and is read in frame from base 1. The germline V gene specifies KGHSH as CDR1 and LQKENI as CDR2. V is cut by 3 bases and J by 0 bases, and the space between the germline ends is 12 bases. General conclusions and limits of the study: Spike-specific TCR breadth and depth rose significantly after two AZD1222 doses compared with day 0 and with MenACWY recipients. The vaccine-associated CD4 TCRs covered the entire spike protein, and the dominant responses fell in regions 160-218 and 743-854. Conclusions about previously exposed vaccinees are limited because only six or seven AZD1222 recipients were SARS-CoV-2 seropositive at baseline. In the small 56-69-year group, the increase in depth fell short of significance, most likely because of low power. Participants were mostly white British and included more females than males, and it was suggested by the authors that clonal diversity may have been underestimated. Because no samples from the day 14 peak response were available, repertoires could be characterized only after the peak T cell response. Nearly half of unique spike-specific TCRs reportedly recognized epitopes outside regions mutated in the B.1.351 and B.1.1.7 variants.

In this chain, TRBV18 is recombined with TRBJ1-5; TRBD1 is a possible D gene, resting on 5 matching bases. The starting material was peripheral blood, obtained on day 0 of AZD1222 vaccination. The source of this sequence is an adult in good health. The sequenced DNA is TGTGCCAGCTCACCGCCAGGGTTATATAGCAATCAGCCCCAGCATTTT. It is translated as CASSPPGLYSNQPQHF.